A selection of T cell receptor beta chains follows, all from one sample in a study of Graves' ophthalmopathy and Graves' hyperthyroidism. TCRdb analysed the multiplex PCR reads with MiXCR anew, one entry per CDR3 protein. Of roughly 230,000 distinct CDR3 sequences listed, roughly 21% are singletons. Sequenced: peripheral blood. Every receptor here comes from a woman aged 50 to 60 with Graves' ophthalmopathy. The CDR3 runs from the conserved cysteine through the conserved F or W. The D gene is left open where the match is weak. Only some rows state a clone size, as once, few, many or a class for expanded clones.

CDR3nt: TGTGCCAGCAGCTCGGACAGGGGAATCCCTGAAGCTTTCTTT
CDR3aa: CASSSDRGIPEAFF
j_gene: TRBJ1-1
abundance: many
d_gene: TRBD1
v_gene: TRBV7-2

CDR3nt: TGTGCCAGCAGTTACCTCAGTCGTTCTCGGGACGGGAACTATGGCTACACCTTC
CDR3aa: CASSYLSRSRDGNYGYTF
j_gene: TRBJ1-2
abundance: many
d_gene: NA
v_gene: TRBV6-2/TRBV6-3

CDR3nt: TGTGCCACCGCCCGGGGGTTTTATGGCTACACCTTC
CDR3aa: CATARGFYGYTF
j_gene: TRBJ1-2
abundance: many
d_gene: NA
v_gene: TRBV28

CDR3nt: TGTGCCAGTAGTACCATAGGACAGGGGGCCCTGAACACTGAAGCTTTCTTT
CDR3aa: CASSTIGQGALNTEAFF
j_gene: TRBJ1-1
abundance: many
d_gene: TRBD1
v_gene: TRBV19

CDR3nt: TGCGCCAGCAGCCCGGACATTTACCAAGAGACCCAGTACTTC
CDR3aa: CASSPDIYQETQYF
j_gene: TRBJ2-5
abundance: many
d_gene: NA
v_gene: TRBV5-1

CDR3nt: TGCAGTGCTAATGGAGGCGGGAGAACGGAGACCCAGTACTTC
CDR3aa: CSANGGGRTETQYF
j_gene: TRBJ2-5
abundance: many
d_gene: TRBD2
v_gene: TRBV20-1

CDR3nt: TGCGCCACCGGGACCGCCGGTGGGACTGAAGCTTTCTTT
CDR3aa: CATGTAGGTEAFF
j_gene: TRBJ1-1
abundance: many
d_gene: NA
v_gene: TRBV10-2

CDR3nt: TGCGCCAGCAGCTTATATCCACCCGGGTTGTGGCGGGGTGTTACCTACGAGCAGTACTTC
CDR3aa: CASSLYPPGLWRGVTYEQYF
j_gene: TRBJ2-7
abundance: few
d_gene: NA
v_gene: TRBV5-1

CDR3nt: TGTGCCAGCAGCAAAATTGACGAAACTAGCTCCTACGAGCAGTACTTC
CDR3aa: CASSKIDETSSYEQYF
j_gene: TRBJ2-7
abundance: many
d_gene: NA
v_gene: TRBV5-6

CDR3nt: TGCAGTGCCGTTAGCGGGTCAAGCTCCTACGAGCAGTACTTC
CDR3aa: CSAVSGSSSYEQYF
j_gene: TRBJ2-7
abundance: many
d_gene: TRBD2
v_gene: TRBV20-1

CDR3nt: TGCGCCAGCAAATCCTTCATGAACACTGAAGCTTTCTTT
CDR3aa: CASKSFMNTEAFF
j_gene: TRBJ1-1
abundance: many
d_gene: NA
v_gene: TRBV5-1

CDR3nt: TGTGCCAGCAGGGACAGGGCTGGGGCCAACGTCCTGACTTTC
CDR3aa: CASRDRAGANVLTF
j_gene: TRBJ2-6
abundance: many
d_gene: TRBD1
v_gene: TRBV5-8

CDR3nt: TGTGCCACCCTAAAGGCCTTGGGGCCCCTCCACTTT
CDR3aa: CATLKALGPLHF
j_gene: TRBJ1-6
abundance: many
d_gene: NA
v_gene: TRBV4-2

CDR3nt: TGTGCCAGCAGCCAAGAAGGTCCTAGCGGGAGGGAGACCCAGCACTTC
CDR3aa: CASSQEGPSGRETQHF
j_gene: TRBJ2-5
abundance: NA
d_gene: TRBD2
v_gene: TRBV4-2

CDR3nt: TGTGCCATCAGAAAAGCGGGAGGGCCTCAGGAGCAGTACTTC
CDR3aa: CAIRKAGGPQEQYF
j_gene: TRBJ2-7
abundance: many
d_gene: TRBD2
v_gene: TRBV10-3

CDR3nt: TGTGCCAGCAGTACCGGGACAGCCATGAAAAGGTCCTTCTTT
CDR3aa: CASSTGTAMKRSFF
j_gene: TRBJ1-1
abundance: many
d_gene: TRBD1
v_gene: TRBV12-3/TRBV12-4

CDR3nt: TGTGCCAGCAGTGGACTAGCGGGAGCCGGGGAGCTGTTTTTT
CDR3aa: CASSGLAGAGELFF
j_gene: TRBJ2-2
abundance: many
d_gene: TRBD2
v_gene: TRBV2

CDR3nt: TGTGCCAGCAGTTTAGCGGGGTCGCTGACTTCGGTACTCTTC
CDR3aa: CASSLAGSLTSVLF
j_gene: TRBJ2-4
abundance: many
d_gene: NA
v_gene: TRBV12-3/TRBV12-4

CDR3nt: TGTGCCAGCAGTCAGCTCCATGGCTACACCTTC
CDR3aa: CASSQLHGYTF
j_gene: TRBJ1-2
abundance: NA
d_gene: NA
v_gene: TRBV6-2/TRBV6-3

CDR3nt: TGTGCCAGCAGACCGACTAGCGGGAGTCACCACGAGCAGTACTTC
CDR3aa: CASRPTSGSHHEQYF
j_gene: TRBJ2-7
abundance: many
d_gene: TRBD2
v_gene: TRBV12-3/TRBV12-4

CDR3nt: TGTGCCAGCAGCGCCTCATACCGAGGGACCGGGGGGCTGGTTTTT
CDR3aa: CASSASYRGTGGLVF
j_gene: TRBJ2-2
abundance: NA
d_gene: NA
v_gene: TRBV28

CDR3nt: TGTGCCATCGGACCGGGCACAGGGACAGAGACCCAGTACTTC
CDR3aa: CAIGPGTGTETQYF
j_gene: TRBJ2-5
abundance: NA
d_gene: NA
v_gene: TRBV10-3

CDR3nt: TGTGCCAGCAGTGAGTACGGCGCAGATACGCAGTATTTT
CDR3aa: CASSEYGADTQYF
j_gene: TRBJ2-3
abundance: many
d_gene: NA
v_gene: TRBV6-1

CDR3nt: TGTGCCAGCAGCCTGAGACCGGGACTAGCGGGAAGCGAGCAGTACTTC
CDR3aa: CASSLRPGLAGSEQYF
j_gene: TRBJ2-7
abundance: many
d_gene: TRBD2
v_gene: TRBV11-2